A single sample gave rise to the 28 T cell receptor beta chains below, sequenced in a study of T cell repertoires in cytomegalovirus infection. Each CDR3 protein gets one entry after TCRdb re-called the reads with MiXCR. The table records around 280,000 distinct CDR3 sequences, approximately 14% of them present only once. Sequenced sample: PBMCs. All receptors come from a human donor in good health (CMV status not recorded). Some clones in this sample may be carry-over from other donors' samples.

The table lists this clonotype with a few counts. V gene TRBV6-2 or TRBV6-3 combines with J gene TRBJ1-2; 7 nucleotides align to TRBD1. The germline CDR1 and CDR2 sequences are MNHEY and SVGEGT. After removal of 2 bases from V and 7 bases from J, the junction contained 7 bases not matched to a gene. The CDR3 has 14 amino acids. The CDR3 region has the DNA TGTGCCAGCAGTTACGGGACAGCGAGTCGTGGCTACACCTTC. Amino acids: CASSYGTASRGYTF.

This clonotype was seen many times. This rearrangement joins TRBV7-8 to TRBJ2-2; D remains unclear. Germline CDR1 SGHVS, CDR2 FQNEAQ. V was cut by 5 bases and J by 1 base, with 14 bases left in between. There are 16 residues in the CDR3. The CDR3 loop is CASSLLRVQNTGELFF. The CDR3 DNA reads as TGTGCCAGCAGCCTCCTCCGGGTCCAGAACACCGGGGAGCTGTTTTTT.

This clonotype has more than one count but fewer than ten. The chain carries TRBV11-3 and TRBJ2-3; D is unclear. The germline V gene encodes CDR1 SGHNT and CDR2 YENEEA. Trimming pared 1 base from V and 5 bases from J, leaving 7 bases between. The length of the CDR3 is 13 residues. The CDR3 reads CASSLGNQDTQYF. CDR3 coding DNA: TGTGCCAGCAGCTTAGGAAACCAAGATACGCAGTATTTT.

This clonotype has more than one count but fewer than ten. The chain has TRBV11-1 and TRBJ2-7, with 8 bases lining up with TRBD2. Germline V gene lookup returns CDR1 SGHAT and CDR2 FQDESV (reference sequence). V gave up 4 bases and J gave up 4 bases; unmatched junction bases: 9. The CDR3 has 15 residues. This CDR3 reads CASSSLGLAGYEQYF. DNA of the CDR3: TGTGCCAGCAGCTCGCTGGGGCTAGCGGGTTACGAGCAGTACTTC.

This clonotype came up many times. The J gene is TRBJ1-2, the V gene TRBV4-1; D unresolved. V was clipped by 0 bases and J by 8 bases, with 22 bases between them. The CDR3 runs to 17 residues. Germline assignment: CDR1 MGHRA and CDR2 YSYEKL. As DNA, the CDR3 is TGCGCCAGCAGCCAAGATCTCGTAAGGAGCCCTCGGGGAGGCTACACCTTC. Encoded protein: CASSQDLVRSPRGGYTF.

The sample holds many counts of this clonotype. V usage is TRBV28 and J usage is TRBJ1-1; D not certain. From germline, CDR1 is MDHEN and CDR2 SYDVKM. CDR3 length equals 16 residues. Trimming removed 7 bases from V and 5 bases from J, with 23 bases in between. As DNA, the CDR3 is TGTGCCAGCATCGACGGCTGGCGGATTGATAAGACTGAAGCTTTCTTT. It is translated as CASIDGWRIDKTEAFF.

This clonotype was counted a few times. The gene calls are TRBV20-1 and TRBJ1-1; D not certain. From germline, CDR1 is DFQATT and CDR2 SNEGSKA (reference sequence). The CDR3 has 13 residues. V lost 3 bases and J lost 1, with 9 bases in between. CDR3 region: CSARVSGNTEAFF. For the CDR3, the DNA is TGCAGTGCTAGGGTCTCGGGGAACACTGAAGCTTTCTTT.

The gene calls are TRBV15 and TRBJ2-5, with D possibly TRBD2 on 6 matching bases. V shed 0 bases and J shed 5 bases, with 13 bases lying between them. The CDR3 consists of 15 residues. CDR1 and CDR2 (germline): LNHNV, YYDKDF (reference sequence). This CDR3 reads CATSREWSGAETQYF. The CDR3 bases are TGTGCCACCAGCAGAGAATGGTCGGGAGCTGAGACCCAGTACTTC. Full variable domain (missing parts from reference TRBV15 and TRBJ2-5): DAMVIQNPRYQVTQFGKPVTLSCSQTLNHNVMYWYQQKSSQAPKLLFHYYDKDFNNEADTPDNFQSRRPNTSFCFLDIRSPGLGDTAMYLCATSREWSGAETQYFGPGTRLLVL.

This clonotype was seen a handful of times. The V gene is TRBV15, the J gene TRBJ1-2; no definite D call. This CDR3 has 13 amino acids. The germline V gene encodes CDR1 LNHNV and CDR2 YYDKDF (reference sequence). Trimming left V 3 bases short and J 4 bases short, with 9 bases between. The CDR3 here is CATSRGLVYGYTF. The DNA for the CDR3 is TGTGCCACCAGCAGGGGCCTTGTCTATGGCTACACCTTC.

V is TRBV19 and J is TRBJ1-2; D possibly corresponds to TRBD1 (5 bases). Germline-derived CDR1 and CDR2 are LNHDA and SQIVND (reference sequence). The CDR3 loop spans 14 amino acids. V shed 7 bases and J shed 4 bases, with 16 bases lying between them. The CDR3 DNA is TGTGCCAGTAACCACTTCTCTGGGGGCTATGGCTACACCTTC. It encodes CASNHFSGGYGYTF.

This clonotype was recorded at least ten times. The CDR3 DNA reads TGCGCCAGCAGCCAAGTCGAGGGGGTCGGCGGGGAGCTGTTTTTT. Residues: CASSQVEGVGGELFF. V is TRBV4-1 and J is TRBJ2-2; a weak D match, TRBD1 (6 bases). CDR1 MGHRA and CDR2 YSYEKL come from the germline V gene. Trimming shortened V by 1 base and J by 7 bases, and 13 bases separated the two germline ends. The CDR3 is 15 residues long.

Turning to this clonotype: A much more abundant neighbour one base away suggests this may be a read error. J is TRBJ1-1 and V is TRBV5-4, with TRBD1 identical over 7 bases. With 6 bases clipped from V and 3 bases from J, the junction kept 8 bases outside the gene matches. From germline, CDR1 is SGHNT and CDR2 YYREEE (reference sequence). The CDR3 has 14 residues. For the CDR3, the DNA is TGTGCCAGCACCTACAGGGGAGGGGACACTGAAGCTTTCTTT. Its translation: CASTYRGGDTEAFF.

In its sample, this clonotype was seen many times. The rearrangement uses TRBV28 and TRBJ2-7; no clear D gene. Germline CDR1 and CDR2: MDHEN and SYDVKM. This CDR3 has 17 amino acids. Trimming pared 1 base from V and 5 bases from J, leaving 21 bases between. DNA of the CDR3: TGTGCCAGCAGTTTATTTGGTGTAGCACTTTCCTTTGACGAGCAGTACTTC. Amino acids: CASSLFGVALSFDEQYF. The full variable domain, in which reference TRBV28 and TRBJ2-7 provide the parts outside the CDR3, is DVKVTQSSRYLVKRTGEKVFLECVQDMDHENMFWYRQDPGLGLRLIYFSYDVKMKEKGDIPEGYSVSREKKERFSLILESASTNQTSMYLCASSLFGVALSFDEQYFGPGTRLTVT.

This clonotype has only a few counts. The chain links TRBV7-1 to TRBJ1-5; 7 positions agree with TRBD1. Being an ORF, TRBV7-1 has a function that is uncertain. The CDR3 spans 15 residues. V lost 7 bases and J lost 3; bases outside the gene matches: 9. Here the CDR3 reads CASTPIGTANQPQHF. The CDR3 DNA reads as TGTGCCAGCACCCCAATAGGGACAGCCAATCAGCCCCAGCATTTT.

In its sample, this clonotype was seen a few times. The chain recombines TRBV20-1 with TRBJ1-4; tentatively, D is TRBD1 (6 bases). Germline CDR1 reads DFQATT; CDR2 reads SNEGSKA (reference sequence). Trimming left V 6 bases short and J 2 bases short, with 10 bases between. This CDR3 region has 13 residues. This CDR3 reads CSAGGGTNEKLFF. The DNA for the CDR3 is TGCAGTGCCGGAGGGGGGACTAATGAAAAACTGTTTTTT.

This clonotype was recorded at least ten times. The chain links TRBV6-5 to TRBJ2-7; TRBD1 might be the D (5 bases). This CDR3 spans 13 amino acids. Germline-derived CDR1 and CDR2 are MNHEY and SVGAGI. The V gene lost 5 bases and the J gene lost 3 bases, with 11 bases spanning the gap. CDR3 in amino acids: CASSVRGRYEQYF. Here the CDR3 DNA reads TGTGCCAGCAGTGTAAGGGGCCGCTACGAGCAGTACTTC.

This clonotype came up many times. V gene TRBV28 combines with J gene TRBJ2-1; perhaps D is TRBD1 or TRBD2 (5 bases each). Germline CDR1 is MDHEN and CDR2 is SYDVKM. Trimming pared 6 bases from V and 2 bases from J, leaving 20 bases between. The CDR3 runs to 17 residues. The CDR3 DNA sequence: TGTGCCAGCAGACCCCCCCGGGGCCGTGGGACCTACAATGAGCAGTTCTTC. Residues: CASRPPRGRGTYNEQFF.

This clonotype was found many times. The V gene is TRBV7-2, the J gene TRBJ2-3; 7 nucleotides match TRBD2. Germline trimming cut 0 bases from V and 4 bases from J; bases unmatched to any gene: 10. The CDR3 totals 17 residues. Germline-derived CDR1 and CDR2 are SGHTA and FQGNSA. This CDR3 reads CASSLAGVRLAADTQYF. CDR3 nucleotide sequence: TGTGCCAGCAGCTTAGCGGGCGTTCGGCTAGCGGCAGATACGCAGTATTTT.

On this clonotype: A much more abundant neighbour one base away suggests this may be a read error. The CDR3 spells CSASASETQDF. The CDR3 coding sequence is TGCAGTGCTAGCGCGAGTGAGACCCAGGACTTC. The chain carries TRBV20-1 and TRBJ2-5; D not resolved. The germline gives CDR1 DFQATT, CDR2 SNEGSKA (reference sequence). This CDR3 has 11 residues.

Many counts were recorded for this clonotype. The V and J genes are TRBV7-2 and TRBJ2-7, with a possible D match to TRBD1 (5 bases). The ends were cut back, 2 bases at V and 4 bases at J, with 6 bases in the middle. Germline loops: CDR1 SGHTA, CDR2 FQGNSA. CDR3 size: 12 residues. The CDR3 nucleotides read TGTGCCAGCAGCTTAAAGGGGTACGAGCAGTACTTC. It yields the protein CASSLKGYEQYF.

The chain uses TRBV11-2 and TRBJ2-3; D ambiguous. This CDR3 spans 13 amino acids. The V and J ends lost 1 base and 4 bases respectively, with 6 bases between them. Germline CDR1 SGHAT, CDR2 FQNNGV. CDR3 protein: CASSLGYSDTQYF. DNA for the CDR3: TGTGCCAGCAGCTTAGGGTATTCAGATACGCAGTATTTT.

Ten or more counts support this clonotype. This chain joins TRBV7-3 and TRBJ1-2, with a possible D match to TRBD1 (6 bases). The V and J ends lost 3 bases and 2 bases respectively, with 7 bases between them. The germline V gene encodes CDR1 SGHTA and CDR2 FQGTGA. The CDR3 loop spans 13 amino acids. The chain's CDR3 is CASSFTGNYGYTF. CDR3 bases: TGTGCCAGCAGCTTTACAGGGAACTATGGCTACACCTTC.

The sample holds a few counts of this clonotype. The chain combines TRBV28 with TRBJ2-7, with no clear D. CDR1 and CDR2 (germline): MDHEN, SYDVKM. V was cut by 4 bases and J by 0 bases, with 4 bases left in between. The CDR3 contains 12 residues. Here the CDR3 DNA reads TGTGCCAGCAGTTGGGTCTCCTACGAGCAGTACTTC. This encodes CASSWVSYEQYF. Full variable domain (remainder filled in from reference TRBV28 and TRBJ2-7): DVKVTQSSRYLVKRTGEKVFLECVQDMDHENMFWYRQDPGLGLRLIYFSYDVKMKEKGDIPEGYSVSREKKERFSLILESASTNQTSMYLCASSWVSYEQYFGPGTRLTVT.

The sample holds many counts of this clonotype. The chain is built from TRBV7-2 and TRBJ2-3; the D gene is possibly TRBD2 (7 bases). This CDR3 region has 15 residues. Germline V gene sequence: CDR1 SGHTA, CDR2 FQGNSA. V was cut by 5 bases and J by 1 base, with 13 bases left in between. CDR3 nucleotides: TGTGCCAGCAGCGGGGGGGCAGGGGGCACAGATACGCAGTATTTT. Its protein product is CASSGGAGGTDTQYF.

In its sample, this clonotype was seen many times. This sequence joins TRBV7-2 and TRBJ2-5; 9 nucleotides align to TRBD2. Per the germline V gene, CDR1 is SGHTA and CDR2 is FQGNSA. The CDR3 spans 14 residues. V lost 5 bases to trimming and J lost 2 bases; unmatched junction nucleotides: 3. The CDR3 DNA follows: TGTGCCAGCAGCGAGACTAGCGGACAAGAGACCCAGTACTTC. This sequence encodes CASSETSGQETQYF. Drawing the rest from reference TRBV7-2 and TRBJ2-5, the complete variable domain is GAGVSQSPSNKVTEKGKDVELRCDPISGHTALYWYRQSLGQGLEFLIYFQGNSAPDKSGLPSDRFSAERTGGSVSTLTIQRTQQEDSAVYLCASSETSGQETQYFGPGTRLLVL.

This clonotype was recorded at least ten times. V gene TRBV7-2 combines with J gene TRBJ1-4; 7 nucleotides agree with TRBD1. V was clipped by 6 bases and J by 5 bases; unmatched bases: 9. The CDR3 extends over 15 amino acids. Germline loops: CDR1 SGHTA, CDR2 FQGNSA. The CDR3 DNA is TGTGCCAGCAGGAGAGTGGGACAGAGAAATGAAAAACTGTTTTTT. Protein sequence: CASRRVGQRNEKLFF. Combining the CDR3 with reference TRBV7-2 and TRBJ1-4 gives the whole variable domain GAGVSQSPSNKVTEKGKDVELRCDPISGHTALYWYRQSLGQGLEFLIYFQGNSAPDKSGLPSDRFSAERTGGSVSTLTIQRTQQEDSAVYLCASRRVGQRNEKLFFGSGTQLSVL.

The CDR3 sequence is CASSYTLNNEQFF. The CDR3 nucleotides are TGTGCCAGCAGTTACACACTGAACAATGAGCAGTTCTTC. The chain links TRBV6-2 or TRBV6-3 to TRBJ2-1; D remains unclear. Germline CDR1 is MNHEY and CDR2 is SVGEGT. The CDR3 contains 13 residues. With 2 bases removed from V and 5 bases from J, the gap between germline ends came to 7 bases.

The V call is TRBV3-1, the J call TRBJ2-3, with unresolved D. CDR1 is LGHDT, CDR2 YNNKEL, per germline (reference sequence). CDR3 length equals 15 residues. V dropped 2 bases and J dropped 2 bases, with 11 bases sitting between them. CDR3 protein: CASSQRSVDTDTQYF. CDR3 nucleotides: TGTGCCAGCAGCCAAAGAAGCGTAGACACAGATACGCAGTATTTT.